This passage covers 19 T cell receptor beta chains from one sample sequenced in a study of blood T cell repertoires in COVID-19. Profiling relied on immunoSEQ multiplex PCR, and the TCRdb table lists in-frame clones only, not all of them. Of 250,000 or so clones listed, about four fifths are singletons. Sequenced: peripheral blood. These receptors were taken from a woman in her seventies with acute or convalescent COVID-19.

The rearrangement links TRBV6-5 to TRBJ1-4; 8 nucleotides match TRBD1. Trimming cost V 6 bases and J 4 bases; bases outside gene matches: 4. This CDR3 has 14 amino acids. Germline V gene lookup returns CDR1 MNHEY and CDR2 SVGAGI. CDR3 bases: TGTGCCAGCAGAAACGACAGGGGTAATGAAAAACTGTTTTTT. Residues: CASRNDRGNEKLFF.

This clone was detected once. This chain uses TRBV9 with TRBJ2-7; 8 nucleotides line up with TRBD2. The CDR3 is 15 residues long. V shed 0 bases, J shed 4 bases, and the junction held 6 bases outside the gene matches. Germline loops: CDR1 SGDLS, CDR2 YYNGEE. The CDR3 reads CASSVGTSGGYEQYF. CDR3 in DNA: TGTGCCAGCAGCGTAGGTACTAGCGGAGGGTACGAGCAGTACTTC.

The V call is TRBV6-2 or TRBV6-3, the J call TRBJ1-1; TRBD1 might be the D (5 bases). Trimming stripped 5 bases from V and 0 bases from J, with 10 bases between. The CDR3 is 14 amino acids. Germline CDR1 reads MNHEY; CDR2 reads SVGEGT. Written as DNA, the CDR3 is TGTGCCAGCAGTCGGGGGACGGTGAACACTGAAGCTTTCTTT. It encodes CASSRGTVNTEAFF.

The gene calls are TRBV29-1 and TRBJ1-2; perhaps TRBD1 as D (6 bases). Trimming took 8 bases from V and 4 from J, leaving 11 bases between them. Germline V CDR1 and CDR2: SQVTM, ANQGSEA. The CDR3 is made up of 11 amino acids. The CDR3 nucleotides are TGCAGCTCGGGGGGGGCCTATGGCTACACCTTC. This sequence encodes CSSGGAYGYTF.

The rearrangement joins TRBV10-3 to TRBJ1-5, with 7 bases identical to TRBD1. The CDR3 is made up of 15 amino acids. Germline V gene sequence: CDR1 ENHRY, CDR2 SYGVKD. The V segment lost 3 bases and the J segment 3 bases; nucleotides outside the gene matches: 5. The DNA for the CDR3 is TGTGCCATCAGTGACCCTACAGGGGTCAATCAGCCCCAGCATTTT. Translating gives CAISDPTGVNQPQHF.

The chain carries TRBV3-1 (or the pseudogene TRBV3-2) and TRBJ2-1; no clear D gene. The V end was cut by 2 bases, the J end by 0 bases, with 8 bases between. Germline lookup yields CDR1 LGHDT and CDR2 YNNKEL (reference sequence). The CDR3 has 15 residues. The CDR3 here is CASSQMISSYNEQFF. The DNA of the CDR3 is TGTGCCAGCAGCCAAATGATTAGCTCCTACAATGAGCAGTTCTTC.

The rearrangement links TRBV2 to TRBJ1-2, with D possibly TRBD1 on 6 matching bases. V was cut by 6 bases and J by 4 bases, with 15 bases left in between. Germline CDR1 SNHLY, CDR2 FYNNEI. The CDR3 covers 14 residues. The CDR3 is CASRGLGQIYGYTF. The CDR3 DNA sequence: TGTGCCAGCAGAGGACTCGGACAGATCTATGGCTACACCTTC.

J is TRBJ1-2 and V is TRBV18, with 8 bases lining up with TRBD1. CDR3 size: 15 residues. The germline V gene has CDR1 KGHSH and CDR2 LQKENI. The ends lost 3 bases at V and 4 bases at J; junction bases unmatched: 7. The CDR3 sequence: CASSPQGAAGYGYTF. The CDR3 nucleotides read TGTGCCAGCTCACCCCAGGGGGCTGCGGGCTATGGCTACACCTTC.

This chain joins TRBV7-9 and TRBJ2-1; D is undetermined. The V end was cut by 1 base, the J end by 2 bases, with 12 bases between. The CDR3 consists of 16 residues. Looked up from germline, CDR1 is SEHNR and CDR2 is FQNEAQ (reference sequence). This CDR3 is CASSLGAILTYNEQFF. Written as DNA, the CDR3 is TGTGCCAGCAGCTTAGGGGCTATCTTGACCTACAATGAGCAGTTCTTC.

The CDR3 nucleotides are TGTGCCAGCAGCTTAAGAGAGTTCACCGGGGAGCTGTTTTTT. Translating it yields CASSLREFTGELFF. V is TRBV7-9 and J is TRBJ2-2; D uncertain. Germline V gene lookup returns CDR1 SEHNR and CDR2 FQNEAQ (reference sequence). V lost 2 bases to trimming and J lost 4 bases, with 8 bases between them. The CDR3 sequence is 14 residues long.

The chain recombines TRBV7-2 with TRBJ2-1; 7 nucleotides align to TRBD1. The CDR3 runs 16 residues. The germline V gene encodes CDR1 SGHTA and CDR2 FQGNSA. Trimming removed 4 bases from V and 3 bases from J; junction bases left unmatched: 9. CDR3 sequence: CASSSAGTEYYNEQFF. The CDR3 DNA sequence: TGTGCCAGCAGCTCCGCCGGGACAGAGTACTACAATGAGCAGTTCTTC.

V usage is TRBV3-1 (or the pseudogene TRBV3-2) and J usage is TRBJ2-7; D might be TRBD2 (6 bases). The CDR3 totals 14 residues. The V gene lost 1 base and the J gene lost 2 bases, with 9 bases spanning the gap. The germline V gene has CDR1 LGHDT and CDR2 YNNKEL (reference sequence). This CDR3 reads CASSQAGSAYEQYF. The CDR3 region has the DNA TGTGCCAGCAGCCAAGCCGGGAGCGCCTACGAGCAGTACTTC.

To note about this clone: Other DNA sequences in the sample encode the same CDR3. The CDR3 loop reads CASSSRGNQPQHF. The CDR3 DNA reads TGTGCCAGCAGTTCCAGGGGAAATCAGCCCCAGCATTTT. The V gene is TRBV12-3 or TRBV12-4, the J gene TRBJ1-5; TRBD1 might be the D (6 bases). V lost 4 bases and J lost 4, with 8 bases in between. The CDR3 has 13 amino acids.

The V call is TRBV10-1, the J call TRBJ1-1; the match to TRBD1 covers 8 bases. Germline CDR1 reads WNHNN; CDR2 reads SYGVQD (reference sequence). Trimming removed 6 bases from V and 3 bases from J; junction bases left unmatched: 3. The CDR3 is made up of 13 amino acids. CDR3 region: CASSDRGDTEAFF. The CDR3 DNA sequence: TGCGCCAGCAGCGACAGGGGAGACACTGAAGCTTTCTTT.

This sequence joins TRBV2 and TRBJ1-1; 9 bases line up with TRBD1. This CDR3 is built from 13 residues. Trimming at V came to 5 bases and at J to 6 bases, leaving 4 bases not matched to a gene. The germline gives CDR1 SNHLY, CDR2 FYNNEI. CDR3 amino acids: CASSTGGRAEAFF. The CDR3 coding sequence is TGTGCCAGCAGTACAGGGGGCAGGGCTGAAGCTTTCTTT.

The chain employs TRBV28 and TRBJ2-7, with TRBD2 matching over 8 bases. The CDR3 sequence is 15 residues long. The V segment lost 2 bases and the J segment 3 bases; nucleotides outside the gene matches: 6. Looked up from germline, CDR1 is MDHEN and CDR2 is SYDVKM. DNA of the CDR3: TGTGCCAGCAGTTTAGAAAGCCTAGCGGGCTACGAGCAGTACTTC. Translated, it gives CASSLESLAGYEQYF.

The gene calls are TRBV27 and TRBJ1-3, with 8 nucleotides matching TRBD1. This CDR3 is built from 16 residues. V shed 5 bases and J 3 bases; nucleotides not matched to a gene: 9. Germline CDR1 and CDR2: MNHEY and SMNVEV (reference sequence). For the CDR3, the DNA is TGTGCCAGCAGTCGAGGACAGGGAGGATATGGAAACACCATATATTTT. Translating it yields CASSRGQGGYGNTIYF.

The V gene is TRBV3-1 (or the pseudogene TRBV3-2), the J gene TRBJ2-7; TRBD2 matches 7 bases. Trimming took 0 bases from V and 2 from J; bases not matched to a gene: 7. Germline lookup yields CDR1 LGHDT and CDR2 YNNKEL (reference sequence). This CDR3 contains 16 residues. The CDR3 nucleotides are TGTGCCAGCAGCCAAGACACGCTAGCGGCCGCCTACGAGCAGTACTTC. The encoded protein is CASSQDTLAAAYEQYF.

This clone was counted a single time. The V call is TRBV27, the J call TRBJ1-2; D might be TRBD1 (6 bases). From germline, CDR1 is MNHEY and CDR2 SMNVEV (reference sequence). V was shortened by 8 bases and J by 7 bases, with 14 bases between the two germline ends. The CDR3 runs to 12 residues. The CDR3 coding sequence is TGTGCCAGCGTTTCTCTAGGGGGTGGCTACACCTTC. This encodes CASVSLGGGYTF.